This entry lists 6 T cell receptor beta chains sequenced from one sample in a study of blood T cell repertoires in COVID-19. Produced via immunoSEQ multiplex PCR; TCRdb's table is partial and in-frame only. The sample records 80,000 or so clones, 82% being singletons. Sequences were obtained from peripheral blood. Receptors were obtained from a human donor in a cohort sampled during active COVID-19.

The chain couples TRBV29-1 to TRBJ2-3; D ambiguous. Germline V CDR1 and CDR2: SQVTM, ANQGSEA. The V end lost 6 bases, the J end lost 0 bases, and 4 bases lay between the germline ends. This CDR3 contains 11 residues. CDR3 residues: CSVSSTDTQYF. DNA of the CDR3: TGCAGCGTGAGCAGCACAGATACGCAGTATTTT.

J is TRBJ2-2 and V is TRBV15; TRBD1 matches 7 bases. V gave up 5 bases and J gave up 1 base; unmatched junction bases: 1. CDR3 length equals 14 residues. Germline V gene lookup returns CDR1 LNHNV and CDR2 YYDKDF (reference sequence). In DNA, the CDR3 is TGTGCCACCAGCTGGGACAGGAACACCGGGGAGCTGTTTTTT. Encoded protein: CATSWDRNTGELFF.

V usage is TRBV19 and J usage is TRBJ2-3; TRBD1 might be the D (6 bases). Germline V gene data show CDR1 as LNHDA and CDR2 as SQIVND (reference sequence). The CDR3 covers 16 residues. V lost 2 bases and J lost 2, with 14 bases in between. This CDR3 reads CASSISPRTDTDTQYF. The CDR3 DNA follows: TGTGCCAGTAGTATAAGTCCCAGGACAGACACAGATACGCAGTATTTT.

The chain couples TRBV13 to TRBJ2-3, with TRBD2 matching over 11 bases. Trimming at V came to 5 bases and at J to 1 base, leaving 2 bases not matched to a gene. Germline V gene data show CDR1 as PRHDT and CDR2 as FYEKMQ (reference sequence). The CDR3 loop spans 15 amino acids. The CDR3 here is CASSPSGGRTDTQYF. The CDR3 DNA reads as TGTGCCAGCAGCCCTAGCGGGGGGCGCACAGATACGCAGTATTTT.

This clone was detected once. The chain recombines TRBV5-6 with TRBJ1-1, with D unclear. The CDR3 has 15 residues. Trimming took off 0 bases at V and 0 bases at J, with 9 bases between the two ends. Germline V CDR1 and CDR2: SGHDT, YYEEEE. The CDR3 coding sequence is TGTGCCAGCAGCTTGGTTGGCACCTTGAACACTGAAGCTTTCTTT. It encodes CASSLVGTLNTEAFF.

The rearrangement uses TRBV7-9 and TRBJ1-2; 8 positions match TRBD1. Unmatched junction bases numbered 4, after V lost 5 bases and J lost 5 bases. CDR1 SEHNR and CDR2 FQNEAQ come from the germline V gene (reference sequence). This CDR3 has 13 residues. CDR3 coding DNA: TGTGCCAGCAGCCTCCGGACAGGGTATGGCTACACCTTC. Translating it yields CASSLRTGYGYTF.